These T cell receptor beta chains were read from a single sample in a study of cytomegalovirus exposure and HLA in healthy donors. Sequencing was performed with immunoSEQ multiplex PCR; in TCRdb, only in-frame clones are kept and a portion is missing. The sample consists of about 160,000 clones, 79% of them appearing once. Sequenced material: PBMCs. All receptors come from a man aged 35 to 55 in good health and CMV-seronegative. Each CDR3 is given with its conserved first and last residue. The D gene is left open where the match is weak. Part of the rows lack a size; the others show once, few, many or a class for expanded clones.

J: TRBJ2-1; size: once; V: TRBV7-9; D: TRBD2; DNA: TGTGCCAGCAGGGGACTAGCGGACAATGAGCAGTTCTTC; CDR3: CASRGLADNEQFF
J: TRBJ2-1; size: once; V: TRBV10-3; D: TRBD2; DNA: TGTGCCATCAGGACTAGCGGGAGTGATGAGCAGTTCTTC; CDR3: CAIRTSGSDEQFF
J: TRBJ2-7; size: NA; V: TRBV20-1; D: NA; DNA: TGCAGTGCTAGAGAACTGAGGGAGCAGTACTTC; CDR3: CSARELREQYF
J: TRBJ1-2; size: NA; V: TRBV18; D: TRBD1; DNA: TGTGCCAGCTCACCACAACGGACAGGGACTAACTATGGCTACACCTTC; CDR3: CASSPQRTGTNYGYTF
J: TRBJ2-1; size: NA; V: TRBV5-1; D: NA; DNA: TGCGCCAGCAGCTTTGGAGGAAACAATGAGCAGTTCTTC; CDR3: CASSFGGNNEQFF
J: TRBJ1-1; size: NA; V: TRBV5-1; D: TRBD1; DNA: TGCGCCAGCAGCTTGACCCGGACAGGGGTTGCGGACACTGAAGCTTTCTTT; CDR3: CASSLTRTGVADTEAFF
J: TRBJ2-1; size: NA; V: TRBV11-3; D: TRBD2; DNA: TGTGCCAGCAGCTTAGGCGGGGGTGAGAATGAGCAGTTCTTC; CDR3: CASSLGGGENEQFF
J: TRBJ2-1; size: NA; V: TRBV29-1; D: TRBD2; DNA: TGCAGCGCCCCTCGACTAGCGGGTTGGAATGAGCAGTTCTTC; CDR3: CSAPRLAGWNEQFF
J: TRBJ1-5; size: NA; V: TRBV28; D: NA; DNA: TGTGCCAGCAGATTCAGGGTGGGGAATCAGCCCCAGCATTTT; CDR3: CASRFRVGNQPQHF
J: TRBJ2-4; size: NA; V: TRBV28; D: NA; DNA: TGTGCCAGCAGTTTAGATCCTGGTCGGGACATTCAGTACTTC; CDR3: CASSLDPGRDIQYF
J: TRBJ2-7; size: NA; V: TRBV15; D: TRBD1; DNA: TGTGCCACCAGCAGAGAGGGAGCGGGACAGGGTGAAAACGAGCAGTACTTC; CDR3: CATSREGAGQGENEQYF
J: TRBJ2-3; size: NA; V: TRBV9; D: NA; DNA: TGTGCCAGCAGCGTAGCTACGAGAGCCACAGATACGCAGTATTTT; CDR3: CASSVATRATDTQYF
J: TRBJ1-1; size: NA; V: TRBV11-2; D: NA; DNA: TGTGCCAGCAGCTTACAGGGGCGTCTGATAGCTTTCTTT; CDR3: CASSLQGRLIAFF
J: TRBJ2-5; size: NA; V: TRBV7-8; D: TRBD1; DNA: TGTGCCAGCAGCTTAGCCCTTACCGCAGGGGGAAGTATCCTGAAGACCCAGTACTTC; CDR3: CASSLALTAGGSILKTQYF
J: TRBJ2-7; size: NA; V: TRBV6-1; D: NA; DNA: TGTGCCAGCAGTGAAGTGCGACAGGGAGGCGAGCAGTACTTC; CDR3: CASSEVRQGGEQYF
J: TRBJ1-1; size: NA; V: TRBV5-5; D: TRBD1; DNA: TGTGCCAGCAGCGTCTTGACAGGGGGCGCGGGCACTGAAGCTTTCTTT; CDR3: CASSVLTGGAGTEAFF
J: TRBJ2-1; size: NA; V: TRBV19; D: NA; DNA: TGTGCCAGTAGTATAACCCCTGGGGGCGAGCAGTTCTTC; CDR3: CASSITPGGEQFF
J: TRBJ2-4; size: NA; V: TRBV19; D: NA; DNA: TGTGCCAGTAGTATTGGTAGGCAGGACATTCAGTACTTC; CDR3: CASSIGRQDIQYF
J: TRBJ1-4; size: once; V: TRBV6-5; D: NA; DNA: TGTGCCAGCAGTTACGGCGGGGGAAGGGAAAAACTGTTTTTT; CDR3: CASSYGGGREKLFF
J: TRBJ2-1; size: NA; V: TRBV28; D: NA; DNA: TGTGCCAGCAGTTTACGTGAGCAGTTCTTC; CDR3: CASSLREQFF
J: TRBJ2-3; size: NA; V: TRBV13; D: TRBD2; DNA: TGTGCCAGCAGCTTAGGCGGGAGGGCCTCATGGGAAGATACGCAGTATTTT; CDR3: CASSLGGRASWEDTQYF
J: TRBJ2-3; size: NA; V: TRBV19; D: TRBD1; DNA: TGTGCCAGTATGGGACAGAACACAGATACGCAGTATTTT; CDR3: CASMGQNTDTQYF
J: TRBJ2-7; size: NA; V: TRBV28; D: NA; DNA: TGTGCCAGCAGTTATCCCCTCTTTCCCGGAGGATCCTACGAGCAGTACTTC; CDR3: CASSYPLFPGGSYEQYF
J: TRBJ1-1; size: NA; V: TRBV14; D: NA; DNA: TGTGCCAGCAGCCAGTTAGGGGTGTCAAACACTGAAGCTTTCTTT; CDR3: CASSQLGVSNTEAFF
J: TRBJ2-5; size: few; V: TRBV11-2; D: TRBD2; DNA: TGTGCCAGCAGCTCATCAGGACTAGAAGGTCAGACCCAGTACTTC; CDR3: CASSSSGLEGQTQYF
J: TRBJ1-1; size: NA; V: TRBV19; D: TRBD1; DNA: TGTGCCACCACGTCAACAGGGGGTCGGAACACTGAAGCTTTCTTT; CDR3: CATTSTGGRNTEAFF
J: TRBJ2-2; size: NA; V: TRBV5-1; D: TRBD1; DNA: TGCGCCAGCAGCTCCGGGCAGGGGGTGCTCGGGGAGCTGTTTTTT; CDR3: CASSSGQGVLGELFF
J: TRBJ1-3; size: NA; V: TRBV2; D: NA; DNA: TGTGCCAGCAGTGAGTCACAGGGAGTTGGAAACACCATATATTTT; CDR3: CASSESQGVGNTIYF